The rows below give T cell receptor beta chains drawn from one sample of a study of technical replicates of blood from several donors. Here immunoSEQ multiplex PCR was the method, and the copy in TCRdb shows in-frame clones only, minus some. The sample has under 70,000 clones, about 86% seen once. The material sequenced was PBMCs. The receptors stem from a human donor in good health. Some clones in this sample may be carry-over from other donors' samples. CDR3s include the opening cysteine and the closing phenylalanine or tryptophan. Fields, in order: J gene, D gene, V gene, clone size, CDR3 protein, CDR3 DNA. D genes are given only for firm matches. Not every row has a clone size; where given, it reads once, few, many or a size class.

TRBJ2-7	-	TRBV6-5	-	CASSKTGTTWVEQYF	TGTGCCAGCAGTAAAACAGGGACTACTTGGGTAGAGCAGTACTTC
TRBJ2-6	-	TRBV23-1	-	CASSLSSWSGANVLTF	TGCGCCAGCAGTCTTAGTAGCTGGTCTGGGGCCAACGTCCTGACTTTC
TRBJ2-7	-	TRBV9	-	CASSVSRDWNYEQYF	TGTGCCAGCAGCGTATCCCGGGACTGGAACTACGAGCAGTACTTC
TRBJ2-7	TRBD2	TRBV14	-	CASSQSGGAVYEQYF	TGTGCCAGCAGCCAATCCGGGGGGGCCGTCTACGAGCAGTACTTC
TRBJ2-7	TRBD2	TRBV4-2	-	CASSQDRTPPGLAGGSSYEQYF	TGTGCCAGCAGCCAAGATAGGACTCCCCCTGGACTAGCGGGAGGGAGCTCCTACGAGCAGTACTTC
TRBJ2-2	-	TRBV6-1	-	CASREAGQNTGELFF	TGTGCCAGCAGAGAAGCGGGACAGAACACCGGGGAGCTGTTTTTT
TRBJ1-1	-	TRBV11-2	-	CASRVGGPTEAFF	TGTGCCAGCAGGGTCGGGGGGCCAACTGAAGCTTTCTTT
TRBJ2-7	-	TRBV2	-	CASNGGGHEQYF	TGTGCCAGCAATGGAGGGGGCCACGAGCAGTACTTC
TRBJ1-1	-	TRBV11-2	-	CASRNQAYTEAFF	TGTGCCAGCAGGAATCAGGCGTACACTGAAGCTTTCTTT
TRBJ2-5	-	TRBV7-2	-	CASRATDKETQYF	TGTGCCAGCAGGGCGACAGACAAAGAGACCCAGTACTTC
TRBJ2-5	TRBD2	TRBV9	-	CASSEGASGGAWETQYF	TGTGCCAGCAGCGAGGGTGCTAGCGGGGGGGCCTGGGAGACCCAGTACTTC
TRBJ2-7	TRBD1	TRBV7-2	-	CASSLVEGGARYEQYF	TGTGCCAGCAGCTTAGTGGAAGGGGGCGCGAGATACGAGCAGTACTTC
TRBJ2-7	TRBD2	TRBV4-3	-	CASSQDREGFKFYEQYF	TGCGCCAGCAGCCAAGATCGGGAGGGTTTTAAGTTCTACGAGCAGTACTTC
TRBJ2-1	TRBD2	TRBV4-3	-	CASSQGSGVIGGGNEQFF	TGCGCCAGCAGCCAAGGGAGTGGAGTGATAGGCGGGGGAAATGAGCAGTTCTTC
TRBJ2-7	TRBD2	TRBV7-2	few	CASSLSGGASSYEQYF	TGTGCCAGCAGCCTAAGCGGGGGCGCAAGCTCCTACGAGCAGTACTTC
TRBJ1-2	-	TRBV6-5	-	CASSYDSANYGYTF	TGTGCCAGCAGTTACGACAGCGCTAACTATGGCTACACCTTC
TRBJ1-5	TRBD1	TRBV28	few	CASSSGQGSNQPQHF	TGTGCCAGCAGTTCGGGACAGGGATCCAATCAGCCCCAGCATTTT
TRBJ2-5	-	TRBV13	-	CASSLVGLLRRETQYF	TGTGCCAGCAGTTTAGTTGGACTACTCAGGCGGGAGACCCAGTACTTC
TRBJ2-1	-	TRBV25-1	-	CASSSGTYNEQFF	TGTGCCAGCAGCTCCGGGACTTACAATGAGCAGTTCTTC
TRBJ2-7	TRBD1	TRBV19	-	CASIGTGSYEQYF	TGTGCCAGTATTGGGACAGGGAGTTACGAGCAGTACTTC
TRBJ2-3	TRBD2	TRBV30	-	CAWSVASGSTDTQYF	TGTGCCTGGAGTGTAGCTAGCGGGAGCACAGATACGCAGTATTTT
TRBJ1-6	TRBD1	TRBV19	-	CASSIVQGDNSPLHF	TGTGCCAGTAGTATTGTCCAGGGGGACAATTCACCCCTCCACTTT